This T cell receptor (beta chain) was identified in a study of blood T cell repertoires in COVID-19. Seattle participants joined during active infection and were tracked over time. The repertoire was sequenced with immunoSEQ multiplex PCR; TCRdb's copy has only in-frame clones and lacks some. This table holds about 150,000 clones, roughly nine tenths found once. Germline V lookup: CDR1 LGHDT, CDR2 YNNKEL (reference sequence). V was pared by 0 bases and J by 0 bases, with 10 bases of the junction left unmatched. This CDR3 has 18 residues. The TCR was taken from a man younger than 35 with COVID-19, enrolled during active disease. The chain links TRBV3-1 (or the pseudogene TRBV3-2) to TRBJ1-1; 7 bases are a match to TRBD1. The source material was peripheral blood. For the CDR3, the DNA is TGTGCCAGCAGCCAAGATTTACGACAGGGTGGAATGAACACTGAAGCTTTCTTT. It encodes CASSQDLRQGGMNTEAFF.